This TCR beta chain was recovered during a study of shared clonotypes between healthy human individuals. Points from the study as a whole: Across subsets, estimated richness was generally greater for naive than for memory populations. Of the naive CD4 clonotypes, about 5% were shared across a handful of donors.

To note about this clone: No antigen is known for it.

Replicate PCRs from sorted subsets contained around 200 ng DNA, which is roughly 30,000 T cell genomes. TCRdb keeps only in-frame clones here, not all; method: immunoSEQ multiplex PCR. This table has nearly 2 million clones, over 85% appearing once. Selected positively for CCR7 and CD45RO-negative, naive CD8 cells excluded terminally differentiated effector memory CD45RA+ cells. The CDR3 has 16 amino acids. Germline lookup yields CDR1 MDHEN and CDR2 SYDVKM. The trim removed 3 bases at V and 6 bases at J, leaving 10 bases unmatched. Sequenced input: naive CD8+ T cells sorted from blood. This chain joins TRBV28 and TRBJ1-4; 7 bases line up with TRBD1. The receptor was derived from a man between 18 and 29 years old in good health. Here the CDR3 reads CASSLYRGTPDEKLFF. DNA of the CDR3: TGTGCCAGCAGTTTGTACAGGGGAACACCTGATGAAAAACTGTTTTTT.